This T cell receptor (beta chain) was retrieved from a study of OX40 agonist ivuxolimab in advanced cancers. Study conclusions and caveats: CD4+ and CD8+ T cells in blood underwent clonal expansion by week 6 at 0.1 to 3.0 mg/kg.

Concerning this clone: As yet, its antigen is unknown.

The CDR3 is 12 residues long. V was pared by 1 base and J by 7 bases, with 11 bases between. Germline values: CDR1 GTSNPN, CDR2 SVGIG (reference sequence). No patient had autoimmune disease or received systemic immunosuppression. TCRdb keeps only in-frame clones here, not all; method: immunoSEQ multiplex PCR. The sample contains several thousand clones, around 80% of which appear only once. The gene calls are TRBV30 and TRBJ2-7; D call uncertain. Sample: CD4+ or CD8+ T cells sorted from blood, taken in a trial of the OX40 agonist ivuxolimab. This clonotype originated in an adult with an advanced solid tumor such as melanoma, head and neck, liver or kidney cancer. For the CDR3, the DNA is TGTGCCTGGAGTGGGGCAGTTAGAGAGCAGTACTTC. Encoded protein: CAWSGAVREQYF. Looking up the rest from reference TRBV30 and TRBJ2-7 gives the full variable domain: SQTIHQWPATLVQPVGSPLSLECTVEGTSNPNLYWYRQAAGRGLQLLFYSVGIGQISSEVPQNLSASRPQDRQFILSSKKLLLSDSGFYLCAWSGAVREQYFGPGTRLTVT.